This T cell receptor beta chain was sequenced during a study of blood T cell repertoires in COVID-19. About the study: The analysed material was cDNA or gDNA that came from T cells, B-cell-depleted T cells, or PBMCs.

As originally analysed: Quantification of nucleated cells was approximated via reference gene primer amplification. TCRdb keeps only in-frame clones here, not all; method: immunoSEQ multiplex PCR. The DNA gave D and trimming, while V, J and clone size come from that table. In the table there are 250,000 or so clones, 82% of which are singletons. The V segment lost 5 bases and the J segment 6 bases; nucleotides outside the gene matches: 10. Germline V gives CDR1 SEHNR, CDR2 FQNEAQ (reference sequence). The CDR3 is made up of 14 amino acids. This sequence originates from a woman aged 80 or over with acute or convalescent COVID-19. Source material: peripheral blood. This chain uses TRBV7-9 with TRBJ2-7; TRBD1 matches 7 bases. CDR3 in amino acids: CASSTSTGWVEQYF. The CDR3 DNA reads as TGTGCCAGCAGCACCTCGACAGGGTGGGTCGAGCAGTACTTC.